Below, 15 T cell receptor beta chains from the same sample are listed, as sequenced in a study of glioma-infiltrating T cells. The iRepertoire nested amplicon-rescue multiplex PCR amplified TCR alpha and beta CDR3s from RNA. MiXCR, run by TCRdb on the multiplex PCR reads, gives a single entry per CDR3 protein. Here the sample spans some 90,000 distinct CDR3 sequences, roughly 40% being singletons. Sequencing was performed on glioma tissue, nonneoplastic brain tissue, or PBMCs (not recorded which). These TCRs come from a human donor with low-grade glioma or glioblastoma, undergoing nonglioma brain surgery, or in good health (not recorded which).

This clonotype was counted ten times or more. The rearrangement links TRBV29-1 to TRBJ2-3; D possibly corresponds to TRBD1 (5 bases). The germline V and J ends were trimmed by 6 bases and 3 bases, with 16 bases remaining between them. CDR3 length: 14 amino acids. CDR1 SQVTM and CDR2 ANQGSEA come from the germline V gene. The CDR3 reads CSVSQGLETDTQYF. The CDR3, as DNA: TGCAGCGTGTCCCAGGGATTAGAGACAGATACGCAGTATTTT.

This clonotype was recorded many times. This chain connects TRBV27 to TRBJ2-7; the D gene is possibly TRBD2 (6 bases). Germline CDR1 is MNHEY and CDR2 is SMNVEV (reference sequence). The CDR3 totals 14 residues. V lost 7 bases and J 4 bases, leaving 17 bases between the germline ends. The CDR3 region has the DNA TGTGCCAGCAAGTTTAAGTCCGGAGGGTACGAGCAGTACTTC. Translation gives CASKFKSGGYEQYF.

This clonotype was seen repeatedly, ten times or more. The chain links TRBV11-2 to TRBJ2-1; no firm D call. Germline loops: CDR1 SGHAT, CDR2 FQNNGV. The CDR3 consists of 19 residues. V lost 5 bases and J 0 bases, leaving 23 bases between the germline ends. Written as DNA, the CDR3 is TGTGCCAGCAGCCCGTGGAACTCCCCGGTTGGGCCCTCCTACAATGAGCAGTTCTTC. Protein sequence: CASSPWNSPVGPSYNEQFF.

The table lists this clonotype with many counts. V is TRBV20-1 and J is TRBJ1-5; no clear D gene. V dropped 2 bases and J dropped 4 bases, with 12 bases sitting between them. The CDR3 loop spans 14 amino acids. Germline CDR1 DFQATT, CDR2 SNEGSKA (reference sequence). Here the CDR3 reads CSARRLTGNQPQHF. DNA of the CDR3: TGCAGTGCTAGAAGATTGACGGGAAATCAGCCCCAGCATTTT.

This clonotype was seen ten or more times. The chain links TRBV28 to TRBJ1-2, with D hard to call. The CDR3 is 12 residues long. The V and J ends lost 3 bases and 7 bases respectively, with 9 bases between them. Germline values: CDR1 MDHEN, CDR2 SYDVKM. As DNA, the CDR3 is TGTGCCAGCAGTTTCGGGTCGGTTGGCTACACCTTC. Translation gives CASSFGSVGYTF.

This clonotype was detected many times. V and J are TRBV11-2 and TRBJ1-2; D possibly corresponds to TRBD1 (6 bases). CDR1 and CDR2 from the germline V gene are SGHAT and FQNNGV. V was shortened by 3 bases and J by 4 bases, with 12 bases between the two germline ends. The length of the CDR3 is 14 residues. The DNA of the CDR3 is TGTGCCAGCAGCTTGTACAGGGTGGGCTATGGCTACACCTTC. It is translated as CASSLYRVGYGYTF.

With regard to this clonotype: Just one base apart from a much larger clone, this may be a read error. The chain links TRBV29-1 to TRBJ1-2; 12 nucleotides line up with TRBD1. This CDR3 region has 14 residues. In germline, CDR1 is SQVTM, CDR2 ANQGSEA. This CDR3 is CSVAGQGAGGGYNF. CDR3 coding DNA: TGCAGCGTTGCGGGACAGGGGGCGGGCGGTGGCTACAACTTC.

This clonotype was observed a single time. An end of the junction differs from the germline gene, which may be a read error. This rearrangement joins TRBV19 to TRBJ2-5; D possibly corresponds to TRBD2 (5 bases). The CDR3 is 15 residues long. Germline CDR1 is LNHDA and CDR2 is SQIVND (reference sequence). In DNA form, the CDR3 reads TGTGGCAGTAGCCAACTAGTGGGAGAGCCAGAGACCCAGTACTTC. It is translated as CGSSQLVGEPETQYF.

V gene TRBV6-1 combines with J gene TRBJ2-5, with 10 bases matching TRBD1. Trimming removed 6 bases from V and 9 bases from J; junction bases left unmatched: 13. Germline CDR1 MNHNS, CDR2 SASEGT. The CDR3 is made up of 15 amino acids. The CDR3 reads CASRSPGQGWVAQYF. DNA of the CDR3: TGTGCCAGCAGGTCACCGGGACAGGGGTGGGTCGCCCAGTACTTC.

This clonotype was observed many times. Possible read error: a much larger clone is one base away. The chain employs TRBV24-1 and TRBJ2-5, with 8 bases matching TRBD1. The V gene end was trimmed by 5 bases and the J gene end by 4 bases; junction bases not matched to a gene: 11. In germline, CDR1 is KGHDR, CDR2 SFDVKD. CDR3 length: 16 amino acids. The CDR3 is CATSADRGRYRETQYF. The DNA for the CDR3 is TGTGCCACCAGTGCCGACAGGGGCCGGTACCGAGAGACCCAGTACTTC.

Remarks on this clonotype: Given the absence of the conserved phenylalanine or tryptophan at the CDR3 end, a read error is likely. The chain couples TRBV28 to TRBJ1-5; tentatively, D is TRBD1 (6 bases). CDR1 and CDR2 (germline): MDHEN, SYDVKM. The CDR3 extends over 17 amino acids. Trimming removed 6 bases at V and 1 base at J, with 19 bases between. The CDR3 reads CASSAPNRVRSNQPQHL. CDR3 coding DNA: TGTGCCAGCAGCGCCCCCAACAGGGTTAGGAGCAATCAGCCCCAGCATCTT.

This chain uses TRBV12-3 or TRBV12-4 with TRBJ2-5; 10 bases are a match to TRBD2. V was pared by 2 bases and J by 4 bases, with 7 bases of the junction left unmatched. The CDR3 covers 16 residues. The CDR3, as DNA: TGTGCCAGCAGTTTAAAAGTAGCGGGAGGACGAGAGACCCAGTACTTC. This gives the protein CASSLKVAGGRETQYF.

This clonotype came up many times. This chain links TRBV7-3 with TRBJ2-2, with a possible D match to TRBD1 (6 bases). Trimming removed 2 bases at V and 6 bases at J, with 10 bases between. The CDR3 is 14 residues long. The germline V gene encodes CDR1 SGHTA and CDR2 FQGTGA. The CDR3 loop is CASSLGGSAGELFF. The CDR3 DNA sequence: TGTGCCAGCAGCTTAGGGGGCTCGGCCGGGGAGCTGTTTTTT. The whole variable domain, remainder taken from reference TRBV7-3 and TRBJ2-2, is GAGVSQTPSNKVTEKGKYVELRCDPISGHTALYWYRQSLGQGPEFLIYFQGTGAADDSGLPNDRFFAVRPEGSVSTLKIQRTERGDSAVYLCASSLGGSAGELFFGEGSRLTVL.

This clonotype was found many times. The gene calls are TRBV24-1 and TRBJ2-5; 12 nucleotides agree with TRBD2. J lost 5 bases, V lost 4 bases, and 10 bases had no gene match. This CDR3 region has 17 residues. Germline V gene sequence: CDR1 KGHDR, CDR2 SFDVKD. The CDR3 nucleotides read TGTGCCACCAGTGACGCCGCTAGCGGGAGGGCCGCCGAGACCCAGTACTTC. Its translation is CATSDAASGRAAETQYF.

The sample holds many counts of this clonotype. J is TRBJ2-7 and V is TRBV5-1, with 8 bases that match TRBD2. CDR1 and CDR2 from the germline V gene are SGHRS and YFSETQ. V shed 4 bases and J 2 bases; nucleotides not matched to a gene: 11. CDR3 length: 16 amino acids. In DNA, the CDR3 is TGCGCCAGCAGCCTCCTAGGATCGGGGGGGGCCTACGAGCAGTACTTC. This sequence encodes CASSLLGSGGAYEQYF.